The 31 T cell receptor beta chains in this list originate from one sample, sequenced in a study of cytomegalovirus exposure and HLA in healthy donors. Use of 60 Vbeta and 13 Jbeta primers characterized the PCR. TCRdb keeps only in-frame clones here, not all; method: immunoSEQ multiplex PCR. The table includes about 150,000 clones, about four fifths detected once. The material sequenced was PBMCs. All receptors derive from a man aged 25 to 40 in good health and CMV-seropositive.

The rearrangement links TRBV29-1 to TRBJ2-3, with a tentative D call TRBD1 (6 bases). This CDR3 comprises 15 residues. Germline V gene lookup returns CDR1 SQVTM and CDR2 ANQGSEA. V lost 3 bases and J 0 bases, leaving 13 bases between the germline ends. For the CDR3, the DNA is TGCAGCGTTGAGGGGGACAATTTTAGCACAGATACGCAGTATTTT. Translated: CSVEGDNFSTDTQYF.

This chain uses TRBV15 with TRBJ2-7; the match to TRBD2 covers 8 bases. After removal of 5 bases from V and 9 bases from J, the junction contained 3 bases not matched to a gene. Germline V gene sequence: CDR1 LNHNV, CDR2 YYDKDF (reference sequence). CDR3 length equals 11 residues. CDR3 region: CATSAREGQYF. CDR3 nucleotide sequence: TGTGCCACCAGCGCTCGGGAGGGGCAGTACTTC.

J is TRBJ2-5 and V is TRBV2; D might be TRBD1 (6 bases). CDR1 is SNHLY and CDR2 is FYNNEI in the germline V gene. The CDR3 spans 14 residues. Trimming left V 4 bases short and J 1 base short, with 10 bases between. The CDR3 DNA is TGTGCCAGCAGTGCCCGGACAGTCCAAGAGACCCAGTACTTC. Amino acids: CASSARTVQETQYF.

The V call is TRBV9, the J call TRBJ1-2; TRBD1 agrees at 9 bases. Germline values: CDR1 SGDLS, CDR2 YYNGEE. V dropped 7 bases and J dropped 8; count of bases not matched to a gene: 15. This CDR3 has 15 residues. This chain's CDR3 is CASAPQQQGAGGYTF. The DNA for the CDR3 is TGTGCCAGCGCCCCCCAGCAACAGGGGGCAGGGGGCTACACCTTC. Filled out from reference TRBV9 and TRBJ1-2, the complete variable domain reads DSGVTQTPKHLITATGQRVTLRCSPRSGDLSVYWYQQSLDQGLQFLIQYYNGEERAKGNILERFSAQQFPDLHSELNLSSLELGDSALYFCASAPQQQGAGGYTFGSGTRLTVV.

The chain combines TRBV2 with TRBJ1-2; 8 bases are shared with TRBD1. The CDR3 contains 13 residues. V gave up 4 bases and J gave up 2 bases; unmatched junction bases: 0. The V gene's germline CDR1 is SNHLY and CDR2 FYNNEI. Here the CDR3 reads CASSGTGNYGYTF. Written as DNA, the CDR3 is TGTGCCAGCAGTGGGACAGGGAACTATGGCTACACCTTC.

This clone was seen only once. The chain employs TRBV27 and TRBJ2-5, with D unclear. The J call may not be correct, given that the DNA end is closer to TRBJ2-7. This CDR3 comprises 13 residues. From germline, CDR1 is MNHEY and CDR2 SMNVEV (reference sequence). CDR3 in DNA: TGTGCCAGCAGTTTATCGATTGGTTCCGAGCAGTACTTC. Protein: CASSLSIGSEQYF.

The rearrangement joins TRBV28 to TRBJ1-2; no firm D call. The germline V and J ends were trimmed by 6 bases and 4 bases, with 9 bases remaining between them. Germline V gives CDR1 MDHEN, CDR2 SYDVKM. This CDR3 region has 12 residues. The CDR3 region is CASRDTTYGYTF. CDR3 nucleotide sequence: TGTGCCAGCAGAGATACAACCTATGGCTACACCTTC.

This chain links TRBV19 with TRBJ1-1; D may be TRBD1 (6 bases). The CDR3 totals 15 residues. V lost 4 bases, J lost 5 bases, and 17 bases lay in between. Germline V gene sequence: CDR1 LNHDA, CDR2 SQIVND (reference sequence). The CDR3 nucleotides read TGTGCCAGTAGTACGATCCGGGATCAGGGGACTGAAGCTTTCTTT. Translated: CASSTIRDQGTEAFF. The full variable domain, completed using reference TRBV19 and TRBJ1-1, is DGGITQSPKYLFRKEGQNVTLSCEQNLNHDAMYWYRQDPGQGLRLIYYSQIVNDFQKGDIAEGYSVSREKKESFPLTVTSAQKNPTAFYLCASSTIRDQGTEAFFGQGTRLTVV.

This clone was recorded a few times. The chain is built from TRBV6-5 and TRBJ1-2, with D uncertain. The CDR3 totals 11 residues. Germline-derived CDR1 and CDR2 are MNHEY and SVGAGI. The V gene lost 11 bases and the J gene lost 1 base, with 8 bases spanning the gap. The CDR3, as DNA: TGTGCCGCGGGGTATAACTATGGCTACACCTTC. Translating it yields CAAGYNYGYTF.

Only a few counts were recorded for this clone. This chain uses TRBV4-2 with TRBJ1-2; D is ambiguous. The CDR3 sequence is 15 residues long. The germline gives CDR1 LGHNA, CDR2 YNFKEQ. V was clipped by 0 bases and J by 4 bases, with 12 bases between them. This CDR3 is CASSQDLVTRYGYTF. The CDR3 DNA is TGTGCCAGCAGCCAAGATTTAGTCACCCGCTATGGCTACACCTTC.

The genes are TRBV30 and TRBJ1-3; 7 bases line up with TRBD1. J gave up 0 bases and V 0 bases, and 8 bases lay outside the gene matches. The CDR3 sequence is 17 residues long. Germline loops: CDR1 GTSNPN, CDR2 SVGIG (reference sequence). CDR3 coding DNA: TGTGCCTGGAGTGTCTGGGAGACAGGGACCTCTGGAAACACCATATATTTT. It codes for CAWSVWETGTSGNTIYF. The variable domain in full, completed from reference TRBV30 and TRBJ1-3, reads SQTIHQWPATLVQPVGSPLSLECTVEGTSNPNLYWYRQAAGRGLQLLFYSVGIGQISSEVPQNLSASRPQDRQFILSSKKLLLSDSGFYLCAWSVWETGTSGNTIYFGEGSWLTVV.

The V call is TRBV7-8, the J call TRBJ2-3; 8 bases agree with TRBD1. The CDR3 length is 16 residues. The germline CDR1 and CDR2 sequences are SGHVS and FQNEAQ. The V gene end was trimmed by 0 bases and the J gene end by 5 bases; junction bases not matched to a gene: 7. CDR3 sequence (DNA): TGTGCCAGCAGCTTAGCGAGGCGCAGGGGGCAAGATACGCAGTATTTT. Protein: CASSLARRRGQDTQYF. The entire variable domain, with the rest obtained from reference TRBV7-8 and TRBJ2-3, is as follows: GAGVSQSPRYKVAKRGQDVALRCDPISGHVSLFWYQQALGQGPEFLTYFQNEAQLDKSGLPSDRFFAERPEGSVSTLKIQRTQQEDSAVYLCASSLARRRGQDTQYFGPGTRLTVL.

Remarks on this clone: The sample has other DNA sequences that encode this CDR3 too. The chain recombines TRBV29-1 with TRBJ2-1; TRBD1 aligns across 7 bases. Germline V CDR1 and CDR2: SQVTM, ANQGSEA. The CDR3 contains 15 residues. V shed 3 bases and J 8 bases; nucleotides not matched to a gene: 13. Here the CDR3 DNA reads TGCAGCGTTGAGTCCCTACAGGGGATGGAGGATGAGCAGTTCTTC. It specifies CSVESLQGMEDEQFF.

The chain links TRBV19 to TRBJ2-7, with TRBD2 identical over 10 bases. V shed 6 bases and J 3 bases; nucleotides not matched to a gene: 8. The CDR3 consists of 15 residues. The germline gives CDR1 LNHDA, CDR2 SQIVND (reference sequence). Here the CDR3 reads CASRDLSGGHYEQYF. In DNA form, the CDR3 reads TGTGCCAGTAGGGACCTTAGCGGGGGGCACTACGAGCAGTACTTC.

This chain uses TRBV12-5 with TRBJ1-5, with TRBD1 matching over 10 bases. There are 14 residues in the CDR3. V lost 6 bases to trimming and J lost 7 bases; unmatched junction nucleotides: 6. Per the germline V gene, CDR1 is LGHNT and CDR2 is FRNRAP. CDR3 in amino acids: CASGLTGGGQPQHF. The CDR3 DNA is TGTGCTAGTGGCCTGACAGGGGGCGGACAGCCCCAGCATTTT.

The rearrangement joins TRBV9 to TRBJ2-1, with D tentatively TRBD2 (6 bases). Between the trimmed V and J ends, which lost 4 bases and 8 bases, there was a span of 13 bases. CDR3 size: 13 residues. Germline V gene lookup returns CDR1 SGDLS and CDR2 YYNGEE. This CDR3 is CASSLSWGDEQFF. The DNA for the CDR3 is TGTGCCAGCAGCCTATCATGGGGGGATGAGCAGTTCTTC.

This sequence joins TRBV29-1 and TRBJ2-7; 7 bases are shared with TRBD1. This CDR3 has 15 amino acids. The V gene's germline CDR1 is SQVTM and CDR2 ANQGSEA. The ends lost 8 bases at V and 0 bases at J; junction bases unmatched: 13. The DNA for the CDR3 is TGCAGCCCTCGTGAAGGACAGGCCTACTCCTACGAGCAGTACTTC. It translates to CSPREGQAYSYEQYF.

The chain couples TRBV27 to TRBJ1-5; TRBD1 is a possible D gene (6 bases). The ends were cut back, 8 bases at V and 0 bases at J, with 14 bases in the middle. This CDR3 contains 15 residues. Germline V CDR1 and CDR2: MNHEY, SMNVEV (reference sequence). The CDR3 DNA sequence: TGTGCCAGCCGACGGACAGAAAATAGCAATCAGCCCCAGCATTTT. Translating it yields CASRRTENSNQPQHF.

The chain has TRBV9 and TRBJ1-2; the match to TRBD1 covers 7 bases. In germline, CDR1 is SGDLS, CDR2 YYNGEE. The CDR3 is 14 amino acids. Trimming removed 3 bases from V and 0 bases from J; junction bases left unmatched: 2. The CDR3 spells CASSGGTANYGYTF. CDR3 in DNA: TGTGCCAGCAGCGGCGGGACAGCTAACTATGGCTACACCTTC.

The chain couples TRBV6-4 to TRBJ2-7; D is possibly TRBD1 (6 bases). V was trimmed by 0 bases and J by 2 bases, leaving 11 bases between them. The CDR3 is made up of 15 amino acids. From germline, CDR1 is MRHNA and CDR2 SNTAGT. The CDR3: CASSDSGHWTYEQYF. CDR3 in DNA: TGTGCCAGCAGTGACTCGGGACACTGGACCTACGAGCAGTACTTC.

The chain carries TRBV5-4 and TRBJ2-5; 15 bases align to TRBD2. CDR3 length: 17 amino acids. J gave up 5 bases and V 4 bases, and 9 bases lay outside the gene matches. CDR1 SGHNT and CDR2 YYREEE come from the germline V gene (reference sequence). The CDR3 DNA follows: TGTGCCAGCAGCGAGGGGACTAGCGGGAGGCTGGGGGAGACCCAGTACTTC. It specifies CASSEGTSGRLGETQYF.

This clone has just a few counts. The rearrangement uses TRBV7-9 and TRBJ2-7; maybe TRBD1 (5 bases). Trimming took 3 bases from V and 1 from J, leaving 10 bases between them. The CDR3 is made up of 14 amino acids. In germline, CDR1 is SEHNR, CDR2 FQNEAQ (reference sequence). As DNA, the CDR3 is TGTGCCAGCAGCTTGGGGCTCACTTCCTACGAGCAGTACTTC. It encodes CASSLGLTSYEQYF.

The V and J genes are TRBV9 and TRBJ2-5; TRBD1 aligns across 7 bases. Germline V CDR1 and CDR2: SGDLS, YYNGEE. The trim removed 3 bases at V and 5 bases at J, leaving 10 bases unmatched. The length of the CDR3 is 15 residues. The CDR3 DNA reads TGTGCCAGCAGCGCGCGACAGGGCCTGGGCGAGACCCAGTACTTC. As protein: CASSARQGLGETQYF.

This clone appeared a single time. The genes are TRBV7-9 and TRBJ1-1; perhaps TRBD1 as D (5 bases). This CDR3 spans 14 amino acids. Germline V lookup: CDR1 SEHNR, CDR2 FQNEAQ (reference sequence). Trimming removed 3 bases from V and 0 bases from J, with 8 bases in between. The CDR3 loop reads CASSLTVMNTEAFF. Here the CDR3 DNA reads TGTGCCAGCAGCTTGACAGTCATGAACACTGAAGCTTTCTTT.

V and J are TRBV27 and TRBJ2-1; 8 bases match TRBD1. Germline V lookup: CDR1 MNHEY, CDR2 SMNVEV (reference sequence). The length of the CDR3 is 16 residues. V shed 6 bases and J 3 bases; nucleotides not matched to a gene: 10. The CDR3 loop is CASRPGQGTLYNEQFF. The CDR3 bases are TGTGCCAGCAGACCTGGACAGGGTACCCTCTACAATGAGCAGTTCTTC.

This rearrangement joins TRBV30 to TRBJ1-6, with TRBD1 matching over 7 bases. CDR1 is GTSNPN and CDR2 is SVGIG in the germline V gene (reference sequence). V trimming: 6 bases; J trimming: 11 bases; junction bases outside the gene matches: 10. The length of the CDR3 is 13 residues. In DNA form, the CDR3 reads TGTGCCTGCTTTTCCGGGACAGCCGCACCCCTCCACTTT. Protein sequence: CACFSGTAAPLHF. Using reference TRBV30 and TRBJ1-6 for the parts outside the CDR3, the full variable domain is SQTIHQWPATLVQPVGSPLSLECTVEGTSNPNLYWYRQAAGRGLQLLFYSVGIGQISSEVPQNLSASRPQDRQFILSSKKLLLSDSGFYLCACFSGTAAPLHFGNGTRLTVT.

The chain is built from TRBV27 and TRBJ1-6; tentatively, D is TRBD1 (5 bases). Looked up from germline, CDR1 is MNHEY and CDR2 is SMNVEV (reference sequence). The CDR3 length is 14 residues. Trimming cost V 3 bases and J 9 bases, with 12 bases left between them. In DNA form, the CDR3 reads TGTGCCAGCAGTTTGGCGGGGGGAAGTTCACCCCTCCACTTT. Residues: CASSLAGGSSPLHF.

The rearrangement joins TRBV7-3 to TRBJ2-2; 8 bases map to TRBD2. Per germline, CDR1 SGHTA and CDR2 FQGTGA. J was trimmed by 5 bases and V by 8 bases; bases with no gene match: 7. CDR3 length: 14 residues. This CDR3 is CASREGFKTGELFF. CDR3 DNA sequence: TGTGCCAGCCGGGAGGGGTTTAAGACCGGGGAGCTGTTTTTT.

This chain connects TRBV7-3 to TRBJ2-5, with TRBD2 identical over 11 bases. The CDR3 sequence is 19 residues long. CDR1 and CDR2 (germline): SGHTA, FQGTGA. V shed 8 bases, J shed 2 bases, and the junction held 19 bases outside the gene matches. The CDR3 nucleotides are TGTGCCAGCGCCTCTAGAGGGCCTAGCGGGGGGCCGGAACAAGAGACCCAGTACTTC. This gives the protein CASASRGPSGGPEQETQYF.

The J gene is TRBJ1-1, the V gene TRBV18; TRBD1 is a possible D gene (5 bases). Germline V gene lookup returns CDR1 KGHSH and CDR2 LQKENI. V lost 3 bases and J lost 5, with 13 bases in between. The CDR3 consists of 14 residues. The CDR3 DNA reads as TGTGCCAGCTCACCTCTGGAGGAGGGGACTGAAGCTTTCTTT. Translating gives CASSPLEEGTEAFF.

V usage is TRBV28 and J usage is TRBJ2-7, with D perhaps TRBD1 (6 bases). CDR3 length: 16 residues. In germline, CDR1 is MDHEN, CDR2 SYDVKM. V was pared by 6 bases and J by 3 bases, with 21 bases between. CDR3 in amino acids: CASSSIGVGAVYEQYF. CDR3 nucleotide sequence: TGTGCCAGCAGCTCCATCGGGGTGGGGGCAGTCTACGAGCAGTACTTC.